This T cell receptor (beta chain) is drawn from a study of cytomegalovirus exposure and HLA in healthy donors (dated by TCRdb to about 2017). In the study overall: In an earlier analysis of 587 of the donors, about 260 Gb of sequence data and approximately 100 million unique TCR beta sequences from 150 million to 200 million T cells were reported. A separate validation cohort of approximately 120 different subjects was used in addition to the 666-subject first cohort. Rather than using new phenotypic data, the later analysis identified candidate immune exposures from TCR beta sequences and from how often those sequences occurred across donors. To predict cytomegalovirus infection status, the study brought together high-throughput TCR immunosequencing, statistical association of individual TCRs with disease status, and machine learning. In an earlier analysis of 587 of the donors, high-throughput TCR beta sequencing was used to judge whether each TCR beta V gene segment behaved as functional or pseudogenic. In a later analysis, previously published TCR beta repertoires from more than 500 donors were re-analyzed and high-resolution HLA genotyping was added so that TCR occurrence patterns could be studied. Genome-wide SNP genotypes for about three fifths of the roughly 670 donors were used in a later genetic analysis, which treated that subset as a discovery cohort. All discovery cohort repertoires had been generated on a single sequencing platform. Class I and class II HLA loci were covered by the typing at four-digit resolution. Among roughly 400 genotyped donors of the cohort, an average of roughly 230,000 unique TCR beta nucleotide sequences was sequenced per donor, of which about 19% were non-productive. The study used immunosequencing to profile the T cell repertoires of several hundred subjects and linked those repertoires to cytomegalovirus serostatus. Alongside the repertoire data, information on donor age, sex, ethnicity and CMV serostatus was compiled. An early release that covered about 640 HLA-typed donors contained approximately 320 gigabases of sequencing data and 80 million or so unique TCR sequences. Four or five DR-DQ haplotypes were handled as single units for association and clustering because linkage in the cohort was strong. Typing coverage varied by locus: roughly 629-630 donors for A, B, C, DRB1 and DQB1; about 520 for DQA1; more than 600 for DPA1; around 450 for DPB1. The aim of the study was to test whether cataloging public T cell receptors could identify signatures of past pathogen exposure. Of the 398 genotyped donors, 70% to 90% were placed in the genetic ancestry cluster associated with self-reported Caucasian donors.

To prepare the library, the immunoSEQ multiplex PCR assay was applied. The multiplex PCR relied on a mix of 60 forward primers for TCR Vbeta segments and 13 reverse primers for TCR Jbeta segments. A multiplex PCR assay on genomic DNA amplified the CDR3 region of rearranged TCR beta genes. The amplified TCR beta libraries were sequenced on the Illumina HiSeq System as 87-base-pair reads. The study's processing was this. A later analysis counted about 82 million unique TCR beta chains across the 700 or so repertoires, and approximately 11 million of these chains were shared by at least two donors. To remove PCR and sequencing errors, raw reads were error-corrected and collapsed into unique sequences using a nearest-neighbor algorithm that merged closely related sequences. V, D and J gene segments were assigned by aligning CDR3 sequences to IMGT reference sequences. For a sequence to be retained, at least a six-nucleotide match to both a V gene segment and a J gene segment was required. A rearrangement was called productive if the CDR3 had no stop codons and remained in frame with V and J, and every other rearrangement was called non-productive. CDR3 was defined by IMGT convention, running from the second conserved V-encoded cysteine to the conserved J-encoded phenylalanine. The earlier analysis of about 590 of the donors excluded sequences that lacked an unambiguous match to a single V gene segment. In an earlier analysis of several hundred of the donors, V segments were called functional above 56.7% productive rearrangements and were called segregating when the between-donor standard deviation exceeded 5%. A statistical classification framework was developed to diagnose cytomegalovirus status using the catalog of TCR beta chain sequences. In a later analysis, TCR nucleotide sequences were compared against IMGT/GENE-DB human TR gene sequences so that V and J genes could be assigned. A later analysis assigned CDR3 sequences and most-parsimonious VDJ recombination scenarios with the TCRdist pipeline. A later analysis defined each TCR beta chain by its CDR3 amino acid sequence plus V-gene family, and excluded reads lacking a unique V-gene family. In a later analysis, several hundred highly shared, low-generation-probability nucleotide sequences were removed to address suspected cross-contamination and a sequencing artifact. In a later analysis, a clonal expansion index for each public chain was calculated from normalized within-repertoire ranks of inferred template counts. In a later analysis, generation probabilities were computed using a VDJ recombination model fitted to out-of-frame rearrangements, and the results were checked against IGoR. A later analysis scored TCR-TCR, TCR-HLA and TCR-CMV co-occurrence with hypergeometric tests, applying a repertoire-size bias correction to TCR pairs. In a later analysis, false discovery rates were estimated by permuting HLA or CMV assignments 20 times. In a later analysis, co-occurring TCRs were grouped using DBSCAN, and TCRdist sequence similarity was added for clustering within HLA-allele-positive subsets. Co-occurrence clustering excluded repertoires with fewer than 30,000 or more than 120,000 public chains, plus five with anomalous nucleotide sharing. Here the immuneACCESS table is served through TCRdb, limited to in-frame sequences with V and J called. Missing clones are a known gap in these copies; in checked studies unresolved V genes cover under half, and the rest lacks a known reason. V and J calls and clone size are those listed in that table; D and trimming were worked out from the DNA. In this sample the table shows around 120,000 clones, nearly 80% of which occur a single time. The ten largest account for roughly 3.1% of the sample.

General study outcomes and caveats: Assigning TCR associations to individual alleles was difficult when HLA alleles, especially DR and DQ, strongly co-occurred. In vitro tests confirmed that a few of the cytomegalovirus-associated TCR beta chains recognize cytomegalovirus antigens. Cytomegalovirus status was reported to be diagnosed by the classifier with high specificity and sensitivity in both the original and validation cohorts. In the study, around 150 TCR beta chains were listed as associated with cytomegalovirus. A later genetic analysis reported fewer N-insertions in productive TCRs among donors in an Asian-associated ancestry cluster than the roughly 700-donor mean. Roughly 17 rarely observed V segments, including chromosome 9 orphons, were excluded from the earlier analysis of several hundred of the donors because counts were too low. In a later analysis, several top co-occurrence clusters were reported to appear linked to parvovirus B19, influenza, CMV and Epstein-Barr virus. It was suggested by the authors that the approach could potentially be generalized to other disease states and immunological phenotypes. The cohort was sequenced for TCR beta chains only, and without alpha or paired-chain data the features that could be detected were limited. The only immune exposure information available for the cohort was CMV serostatus. In a later analysis, most CMV-associated TCR beta chains were found to appear HLA-restricted, with HLA associations seemingly driven largely by CMV exposure. Linkage disequilibrium might explain the correlated functional status among segregating V segments, but an unknown experimental factor could not be ruled out. A further reported finding was that TCR beta sequences accurately predicted the HLA-A and HLA-B alleles for most subjects in the first cohort. A later analysis found that TCR association rates varied across HLA loci, with DRB1 alleles showing the most associated TCRs and HLA-C alleles the fewest. In a later genetic analysis, a missense DCLRE1C variant was associated with V-gene and J-gene trimming of TCR beta chains, and the association was replicated in an independent cohort. The presence/absence analyses assumed that sequencing depth was roughly uniform across donors, and that assumption may not be true. In a later analysis, HLA-associated TCR beta chains were found to be more clonally expanded and to have lower generation probabilities than equally common non-associated chains. In an earlier analysis of some 640 of the donors, most TCR beta V segments were observed in productive rearrangements about 90% or about 30% of the time, broadly matching IMGT annotations. Because HLA typing was missing for some donors at each locus, association tests included only the typed subset. A cluster of highly shared sequence variants was judged likely to be a technical artifact of the sequencing pipeline. Specific HLA alleles were associated with roughly 16,000 TCR beta sequences at a false discovery rate of 0.05 in a later analysis. Across donors, most TCR sequences were observed very rarely, whereas some public TCRs were present in many individuals.

This clone appeared a single time. What this receptor recognizes is not known. Base qualities are missing; no much larger clone stands one base away. The cohort was made up of 500 to 850 healthy bone marrow donors. At the time of sampling, all cohort members were nominally healthy, though unrecorded immune exposures were likely present. The donor tested CMV seropositive and was one of the 289 seropositive cohort members. A peripheral blood sample was provided by each donor, and peripheral blood mononuclear cells were used for TCR beta sequencing. Genomic DNA was extracted from the blood cell samples with the Qiagen DNeasy Blood Extraction Kit. Sequencing input: PBMCs. The sequence came from a woman younger than 45 in good health and CMV-seropositive.

The DNA sequence is given as TGTGCCAGTACCTTTGGGAGGGGAACTTACAATGAGCAGTTCTTC. Its product reads: CASTFGRGTYNEQFF. Recombination linked TRBV19 to TRBJ2-1; the junction holds 7 bases that match TRBD2. From a lookup of the germline V gene (reference sequence), CDR1 and CDR2 are LNHDA and SQIVND. Trimming leaves V shorter by 7 bases and J shorter by 4 bases, with the junction holding 10 bases beyond the gene matches. There are 15 amino acids in the CDR3, from cysteine to phenylalanine inclusive. The retained sequence is limited to the CDR3, 45 bases, with the frame set at the first base.